The 19 T cell receptor beta chains below were found in one sample sequenced in a study of Tregs in tolerant kidney transplant recipients. The nonmyeloablative bone marrow transplants came from related graft donors, with transient mixed chimerism. Generated by immunoSEQ multiplex PCR, the TCRdb table keeps only in-frame clones and is missing some. The sample records around 50,000 clones, approximately 90% being singletons. The source was CD8+ T cells from blood (PBMCs), collected 12 months after the transplant. The receptor source for this set is a human patient who received a combined kidney and bone marrow transplant. Some T cells may be transferred from the graft donor.

The chain recombines TRBV27 with TRBJ2-3, with TRBD2 identical over 12 bases. The CDR3 has 15 residues. CDR1 and CDR2 (germline): MNHEY, SMNVEV (reference sequence). The ends lost 5 bases at V and 6 bases at J; junction bases unmatched: 6. CDR3 protein: CASSPQTSGSDTQYF. For the CDR3, the DNA is TGTGCCAGCAGTCCCCAGACTAGCGGGAGCGATACGCAGTATTTT.

The rearrangement uses TRBV29-1 and TRBJ2-3, with 7 bases fitting TRBD2. CDR3 length: 12 residues. V shed 3 bases and J 8 bases; nucleotides not matched to a gene: 5. CDR1 is SQVTM, CDR2 ANQGSEA, per germline. CDR3 sequence (DNA): TGCAGCGTTGATGGCGGGGGAGGTACGCAGTATTTT. The encoded protein is CSVDGGGGTQYF.

This chain uses TRBV10-3 with TRBJ2-7, with TRBD1 matching 9 bases. In germline, CDR1 is ENHRY, CDR2 SYGVKD. The CDR3 loop spans 14 amino acids. After removal of 8 bases from V and 5 bases from J, the junction contained 10 bases not matched to a gene. CDR3 protein: CAIGGQGKFDEQYF. CDR3 bases: TGTGCCATCGGGGGACAGGGTAAGTTCGACGAGCAGTACTTC.

The chain has TRBV14 and TRBJ2-7; 8 bases agree with TRBD2. Germline values: CDR1 SGHDN, CDR2 FVKESK. The CDR3 covers 13 residues. The J segment lost 3 bases and the V segment lost 4 bases, leaving 2 bases of the junction unmatched. CDR3 sequence reads: CASSLREGYEQYF. In DNA form, the CDR3 reads TGTGCCAGCAGCCTCCGGGAGGGCTACGAGCAGTACTTC.

The chain recombines TRBV30 with TRBJ2-7, with a tentative D call TRBD2 (6 bases). This CDR3 has 12 amino acids. Germline CDR1 GTSNPN, CDR2 SVGIG (reference sequence). Trimming stripped 5 bases from V and 4 bases from J, with 12 bases between. The CDR3 DNA reads TGTGCCTGGGCTCGGAGGGATTACGAGCAGTACTTC. It codes for CAWARRDYEQYF.

The chain uses TRBV5-6 and TRBJ2-7; 7 positions agree with TRBD2. The CDR3 extends over 14 amino acids. V lost 2 bases to trimming and J lost 6 bases; unmatched junction nucleotides: 8. Germline assignment: CDR1 SGHDT and CDR2 YYEEEE. CDR3 residues: CASSLGSGIGEQYF. CDR3 in DNA: TGTGCCAGCAGCTTAGGGAGCGGGATCGGCGAGCAGTACTTC.

This chain joins TRBV7-9 and TRBJ2-7, with D perhaps TRBD2 (6 bases). The CDR3 length is 15 residues. Germline loops: CDR1 SEHNR, CDR2 FQNEAQ (reference sequence). Trimming shortened V by 6 bases and J by 7 bases, and 22 bases separated the two germline ends. The DNA of the CDR3 is TGTGCCAGCAGTAACCCCCGGGCGGGATTGGGGGAGCAGTACTTC. Encoded protein: CASSNPRAGLGEQYF. The full variable domain, completed using reference TRBV7-9 and TRBJ2-7, is DTGVSQNPRHKITKRGQNVTFRCDPISEHNRLYWYRQTLGQGPEFLTYFQNEAQLEKSRLLSDRFSAERPKGSFSTLEIQRTEQGDSAMYLCASSNPRAGLGEQYFGPGTRLTVT.

The rearrangement joins TRBV4-3 to TRBJ2-1, with 10 nucleotides matching TRBD2. Germline CDR1 is LGHNA and CDR2 is YSLEER. The CDR3 has 15 residues. V was clipped by 5 bases and J by 6 bases; unmatched bases: 7. CDR3 amino acids: CASSTGTSASNEQFF. The CDR3 bases are TGCGCCAGCAGCACCGGGACTAGCGCCTCCAATGAGCAGTTCTTC.

The chain recombines TRBV29-1 with TRBJ2-7, with 8 bases lining up with TRBD2. There are 14 residues in the CDR3. The ends lost 6 bases at V and 1 base at J; junction bases unmatched: 8. Germline assignment: CDR1 SQVTM and CDR2 ANQGSEA. This CDR3 reads CSVDSGSSSYEQYF. CDR3 in DNA: TGCAGCGTCGACAGCGGGAGCTCGTCCTACGAGCAGTACTTC.

This chain uses TRBV19 with TRBJ2-1; TRBD2 matches 11 bases. V was clipped by 5 bases and J by 1 base; unmatched bases: 4. Germline lookup yields CDR1 LNHDA and CDR2 SQIVND (reference sequence). The CDR3 is made up of 16 amino acids. The CDR3 sequence: CASSWASGRSYNEQFF. CDR3 in DNA: TGTGCCAGTAGTTGGGCTAGCGGGAGGTCCTACAATGAGCAGTTCTTC.

The chain combines TRBV14 with TRBJ2-3; D is ambiguous. This CDR3 has 14 residues. Germline V gene data show CDR1 as SGHDN and CDR2 as FVKESK. Trimming shortened V by 7 bases and J by 2 bases, and 13 bases separated the two germline ends. DNA of the CDR3: TGTGCCAGCAATTCACACAGACACACAGATACGCAGTATTTT. Translation: CASNSHRHTDTQYF.

The chain joins TRBV7-6 to TRBJ2-6; the match to TRBD1 covers 8 bases. The germline CDR1 and CDR2 sequences are SGHVS and FNYEAQ. V was clipped by 3 bases and J by 4 bases; unmatched bases: 8. CDR3 size: 17 residues. The CDR3, as DNA: TGTGCCAGCAGCTTCTCGGACAGGGCCTCAGGGGCCAACGTCCTGACTTTC. Its protein product is CASSFSDRASGANVLTF.

The CDR3 nucleotides are TGTGCCAGCAGCTTTAGTGCTAAAGACTATGGCTACACCTTC. It encodes CASSFSAKDYGYTF. The rearrangement uses TRBV7-8 and TRBJ1-2, with D unclear. The length of the CDR3 is 14 residues. Trimming took 3 bases from V and 3 from J, leaving 11 bases between them. Germline-derived CDR1 and CDR2 are SGHVS and FQNEAQ.

This CDR3 is CASSPLLAEFSYNEQFF. The CDR3 bases are TGTGCCAGTAGTCCCCTACTGGCGGAATTCTCCTACAATGAGCAGTTCTTC. The chain links TRBV19 to TRBJ2-1; D is unresolved. This CDR3 comprises 17 residues. Trimming shortened V by 5 bases and J by 0 bases, and 17 bases separated the two germline ends. The germline V gene has CDR1 LNHDA and CDR2 SQIVND (reference sequence). Variable domain in full (rest from reference TRBV19 and TRBJ2-1): DGGITQSPKYLFRKEGQNVTLSCEQNLNHDAMYWYRQDPGQGLRLIYYSQIVNDFQKGDIAEGYSVSREKKESFPLTVTSAQKNPTAFYLCASSPLLAEFSYNEQFFGPGTRLTVL.

The chain links TRBV29-1 to TRBJ2-3; tentative D call: TRBD2 (7 bases). The CDR3 runs 17 residues. Germline lookup yields CDR1 SQVTM and CDR2 ANQGSEA. Trimming cost V 0 bases and J 4 bases, with 20 bases left between them. The CDR3 DNA is TGCAGCGTTGAAGATCAGTTCCGGGGCGGGGGCCCAGATACGCAGTATTTT. Translating gives CSVEDQFRGGGPDTQYF.

The rearrangement links TRBV7-6 to TRBJ2-2; D is uncertain. The germline V gene encodes CDR1 SGHVS and CDR2 FNYEAQ. V was pared by 0 bases and J by 5 bases, with 10 bases between. The length of the CDR3 is 15 residues. DNA for the CDR3: TGTGCCAGCAGCTTAGCCGTAGAAGTAACCGGGGAGCTGTTTTTT. As protein: CASSLAVEVTGELFF.

This rearrangement joins TRBV4-2 to TRBJ1-1; no firm D call. The CDR3 is 14 residues long. Trimming removed 5 bases at V and 3 bases at J, with 13 bases between. Germline values: CDR1 LGHNA, CDR2 YNFKEQ. The DNA for the CDR3 is TGTGCCAGCAGCTTGGGCACAGTGCACACTGAAGCTTTCTTT. Its protein product is CASSLGTVHTEAFF.

V usage is TRBV2 and J usage is TRBJ2-7; D is possibly TRBD2 (5 bases). V lost 1 base and J 5 bases, leaving 9 bases between the germline ends. Per the germline V gene, CDR1 is SNHLY and CDR2 is FYNNEI. The CDR3 totals 13 residues. In DNA form, the CDR3 reads TGTGCCAGCAGTGAAGGGGTGAGGGACGAGCAGTACTTC. Translation: CASSEGVRDEQYF.

The chain couples TRBV9 to TRBJ2-7; the match to TRBD1 covers 7 bases. Germline trimming cut 2 bases from V and 5 bases from J; bases unmatched to any gene: 10. The germline V gene encodes CDR1 SGDLS and CDR2 YYNGEE. This CDR3 has 15 residues. CDR3 bases: TGTGCCAGCAGCGTCTACGGGACAGACGATAACGAGCAGTACTTC. This codes for CASSVYGTDDNEQYF.